The rows below give T cell receptor beta chains drawn from one sample of a study of T cell responses to AZD1222 COVID-19 vaccine. Assay used: immunoSEQ multiplex PCR; TCRdb lists only in-frame clones, some missing. Of 150,000 or so clones listed, 85% to 95% are singletons. Sample: peripheral blood, taken on day 0 of AZD1222 vaccination. All receptors come from an adult in good health. The CDR3 runs from the conserved cysteine through the conserved F or W. The order of the fields is V gene, clone size, D gene, J gene, CDR3 protein, CDR3 DNA. The D gene is left open where the match is weak. Clone size is stated in some rows and not others, as once, few, many or a class when expanded.

V: TRBV7-9; size: .; D: .; J: TRBJ2-2; CDR3: CASSLADGELFF; DNA: TGTGCCAGCAGCCTTGCCGACGGGGAGCTGTTTTTT
V: TRBV13; size: .; D: .; J: TRBJ1-6; CDR3: CASSQTGRYNSPLHF; DNA: TGTGCCAGCAGTCAAACGGGACGGTATAATTCACCCCTCCACTTT
V: TRBV5-6; size: .; D: .; J: TRBJ1-2; CDR3: CASSTFIGFNYGYTF; DNA: TGTGCCAGCAGCACATTTATAGGTTTTAACTATGGCTACACCTTC
V: TRBV4-2; size: .; D: TRBD1; J: TRBJ1-5; CDR3: CASSDRRNQPQHF; DNA: TGTGCCAGCTCGGACAGGCGAAATCAGCCCCAGCATTTT
V: TRBV9; size: .; D: .; J: TRBJ2-1; CDR3: CASGGITGANNEQFF; DNA: TGTGCCAGCGGCGGAATTACGGGGGCAAACAATGAGCAGTTCTTC
V: TRBV2; size: once; D: .; J: TRBJ2-7; CDR3: CASRADQVFYEQYF; DNA: TGTGCCAGCAGGGCTGACCAGGTTTTCTACGAGCAGTACTTC
V: TRBV29-1; size: .; D: .; J: TRBJ1-3; CDR3: CSADPRGAGNTIYF; DNA: TGCAGCGCAGATCCGAGGGGGGCTGGAAACACCATATATTTT
V: TRBV11-3; size: .; D: .; J: TRBJ2-7; CDR3: CASSRTVGRSYEQYF; DNA: TGTGCCAGCAGCCGAACGGTGGGTAGGTCCTACGAGCAGTACTTC
V: TRBV11-3; size: .; D: TRBD1; J: TRBJ1-2; CDR3: CASSLGQNYGYTF; DNA: TGTGCCAGCAGCTTGGGACAGAACTATGGCTACACCTTC
V: TRBV6-5; size: .; D: .; J: TRBJ1-6; CDR3: CASSYDGVGNSPLHF; DNA: TGTGCCAGCAGTTACGACGGCGTGGGGAATTCACCCCTCCACTTT
V: TRBV28; size: .; D: TRBD1; J: TRBJ1-2; CDR3: CASTFTGGDYGYTF; DNA: TGTGCCAGCACCTTCACAGGGGGGGACTATGGCTACACCTTC
V: TRBV5-1; size: .; D: .; J: TRBJ1-6; CDR3: CASSLAQVNNSPLHF; DNA: TGCGCCAGCAGCTTGGCCCAGGTTAATAATTCACCCCTCCACTTT
V: TRBV5-6; size: .; D: .; J: TRBJ2-4; CDR3: CASSFLSTKNIQYF; DNA: TGTGCCAGCAGCTTCTTGTCAACCAAAAACATTCAGTACTTC
V: TRBV5-1; size: .; D: .; J: TRBJ1-2; CDR3: CASSYTNYGYTF; DNA: TGCGCCAGCAGCTACACTAACTATGGCTACACCTTC
V: TRBV12-3/TRBV12-4; size: .; D: TRBD1; J: TRBJ2-5; CDR3: CASRTGGQETQYF; DNA: TGTGCCAGCAGGACAGGGGGCCAAGAGACCCAGTACTTC
V: TRBV7-9; size: .; D: .; J: TRBJ2-3; CDR3: CASSQARGKTDTQYF; DNA: TGTGCCAGCAGCCAAGCGAGGGGTAAAACAGATACGCAGTATTTT
V: TRBV5-1; size: .; D: .; J: TRBJ1-1; CDR3: CASSLEGNTEAFF; DNA: TGCGCCAGCAGCTTGGAGGGGAACACTGAAGCTTTCTTT
V: TRBV5-6; size: .; D: .; J: TRBJ1-5; CDR3: CASSLSNQPQHF; DNA: TGTGCCAGCAGCTTGAGCAATCAGCCCCAGCATTTT
V: TRBV19; size: .; D: .; J: TRBJ2-3; CDR3: CASRTQTSSTDTQYF; DNA: TGTGCCAGTAGGACTCAGACCTCTAGCACAGATACGCAGTATTTT
V: TRBV10-3; size: .; D: .; J: TRBJ1-6; CDR3: CAISESAGSYNSPLHF; DNA: TGTGCCATCAGTGAGTCGGCCGGCTCCTATAATTCACCCCTCCACTTT
V: TRBV19; size: .; D: .; J: TRBJ1-4; CDR3: CASATFRSDAEKLFF; DNA: TGTGCCAGTGCAACCTTCCGGTCCGATGCTGAAAAACTGTTTTTT
V: TRBV6-4; size: .; D: .; J: TRBJ1-2; CDR3: CASSAQGSWPGYTF; DNA: TGTGCCAGCAGCGCTCAGGGAAGTTGGCCCGGCTACACCTTC
V: TRBV15; size: .; D: TRBD1; J: TRBJ2-2; CDR3: CATSEYTGGPGELFF; DNA: TGTGCCACCAGCGAATATACAGGGGGCCCCGGGGAGCTGTTTTTT
V: TRBV5-1; size: .; D: .; J: TRBJ1-1; CDR3: CASSLSVFGGKGTEAFF; DNA: TGCGCCAGCAGCTTGAGTGTGTTTGGGGGTAAGGGCACTGAAGCTTTCTTT
V: TRBV30; size: .; D: .; J: TRBJ1-2; CDR3: CAWSPGGNGGYTF; DNA: TGTGCCTGGAGTCCTGGGGGGAACGGTGGCTACACCTTC
V: TRBV29-1; size: .; D: .; J: TRBJ2-3; CDR3: CSGETSAGRGQSQYF; DNA: TGCAGCGGAGAGACTTCAGCGGGGCGGGGGCAATCGCAGTATTTT
V: TRBV27; size: .; D: .; J: TRBJ1-5; CDR3: CASSLTRGGLINQPQHF; DNA: TGTGCCAGCAGTCTTACAAGGGGGGGCCTGATCAATCAGCCCCAGCATTTT
V: TRBV3-1/TRBV3-2; size: .; D: .; J: TRBJ2-7; CDR3: CASMLDNPYEQYF; DNA: TGTGCCAGCATGTTGGACAATCCCTACGAGCAGTACTTC
V: TRBV5-1; size: once; D: TRBD2; J: TRBJ2-1; CDR3: CASSLGLAGYNEQFF; DNA: TGCGCCAGCAGCTTGGGACTAGCGGGGTACAATGAGCAGTTCTTC
V: TRBV12-3/TRBV12-4; size: .; D: .; J: TRBJ2-7; CDR3: CASSLSRPYEQYF; DNA: TGTGCCAGCAGTTTATCACGACCCTACGAGCAGTACTTC
V: TRBV28; size: .; D: TRBD1; J: TRBJ1-1; CDR3: CASSLYGTGRYTEAFF; DNA: TGTGCCAGCAGTTTGTATGGGACAGGGAGGTACACTGAAGCTTTCTTT
V: TRBV5-5; size: .; D: .; J: TRBJ2-7; CDR3: CASSLEPAPYEQYF; DNA: TGTGCCAGCAGCTTGGAGCCGGCGCCCTACGAGCAGTACTTC
V: TRBV5-8; size: once; D: TRBD2; J: TRBJ2-1; CDR3: CASSDPGLAGGKTYNEQFF; DNA: TGTGCCAGCAGCGATCCCGGACTAGCGGGGGGAAAGACCTACAATGAGCAGTTCTTC
V: TRBV5-1; size: once; D: TRBD2; J: TRBJ2-7; CDR3: CASSLRSGGYDEQYF; DNA: TGCGCCAGCAGCTTGCGGAGCGGGGGGTATGACGAGCAGTACTTC
V: TRBV9; size: .; D: TRBD1; J: TRBJ1-2; CDR3: CASSVRDRPFNYGYTF; DNA: TGTGCCAGCAGCGTAAGGGACAGACCCTTTAACTATGGCTACACCTTC
V: TRBV27; size: .; D: TRBD2; J: TRBJ2-3; CDR3: CASSPRTLSGGADTQYF; DNA: TGTGCCAGCAGTCCCCGAACCCTTAGCGGGGGGGCCGATACGCAGTATTTT
V: TRBV28; size: .; D: .; J: TRBJ1-5; CDR3: CASSFSGGGNQPQHF; DNA: TGTGCCAGCAGTTTTTCCGGGGGTGGCAATCAGCCCCAGCATTTT
V: TRBV2; size: .; D: .; J: TRBJ1-2; CDR3: CASSLTPMANYGYTF; DNA: TGTGCTAGCAGCCTTACACCCATGGCGAACTATGGCTACACCTTC
V: TRBV5-1; size: .; D: .; J: TRBJ1-3; CDR3: CASSLEGQSTGNTIYF; DNA: TGCGCCAGCAGCTTGGAAGGACAGTCGACTGGAAACACCATATATTTT
V: TRBV5-8; size: .; D: .; J: TRBJ1-2; CDR3: CASSLGGVNYGYTF; DNA: TGTGCCAGCAGCTTAGGGGGAGTTAACTATGGCTACACCTTC
V: TRBV4-2; size: once; D: .; J: TRBJ1-2; CDR3: CASSQDSGGGAYGYTF; DNA: TGTGCCAGCAGCCAAGATTCCGGCGGGGGGGCATATGGCTACACCTTC
V: TRBV4-1; size: .; D: .; J: TRBJ2-7; CDR3: CASSQDIPTGTSTYEQYF; DNA: TGCGCCAGCAGCCAAGACATTCCGACAGGGACTAGTACCTACGAGCAGTACTTC
V: TRBV9; size: .; D: .; J: TRBJ2-3; CDR3: CASSVGSWATDTQYF; DNA: TGTGCCAGCAGCGTAGGTAGTTGGGCCACAGATACGCAGTATTTT
V: TRBV7-2; size: once; D: .; J: TRBJ2-5; CDR3: CASSLLTGQLEETQYF; DNA: TGTGCCAGCAGCTTGTTGACAGGACAGCTTGAAGAGACCCAGTACTTC
V: TRBV28; size: .; D: TRBD1; J: TRBJ1-1; CDR3: CASSLNSRYRGWGNTEAFF; DNA: TGTGCCAGCAGTTTAAACAGCCGATACAGGGGGTGGGGGAACACTGAAGCTTTCTTT
V: TRBV6-5; size: .; D: TRBD1; J: TRBJ2-7; CDR3: CASSSGPGTGGYEQYF; DNA: TGTGCCAGCAGTTCGGGACCGGGGACAGGGGGTTACGAGCAGTACTTC
V: TRBV18; size: .; D: .; J: TRBJ1-1; CDR3: CASSPRVVNTEAFF; DNA: TGTGCCAGCTCACCAAGGGTGGTGAACACTGAAGCTTTCTTT
V: TRBV29-1; size: .; D: .; J: TRBJ1-1; CDR3: CSVEKLGSNTEAFF; DNA: TGCAGCGTTGAAAAACTTGGTAGTAACACTGAAGCTTTCTTT
V: TRBV5-1; size: .; D: TRBD1; J: TRBJ1-1; CDR3: CASSFPTGTEAFF; DNA: TGCGCCAGCAGCTTCCCGACAGGGACTGAAGCTTTCTTT
V: TRBV19; size: .; D: TRBD2; J: TRBJ2-1; CDR3: CASSMGFGAGGYNEQFF; DNA: TGTGCCAGTAGTATGGGATTTGGAGCGGGGGGATACAATGAGCAGTTCTTC
V: TRBV18; size: .; D: TRBD1; J: TRBJ1-1; CDR3: CASSQGGNTEAFF; DNA: TGTGCCAGCTCCCAGGGGGGGAACACTGAAGCTTTCTTT
V: TRBV19; size: .; D: TRBD2; J: TRBJ2-7; CDR3: CASSIRGLAGDKYF; DNA: TGTGCCAGTAGTATCAGGGGACTAGCGGGGGATAAGTACTTC
V: TRBV7-3; size: .; D: .; J: TRBJ2-5; CDR3: CASSLAPQETQYF; DNA: TGTGCCAGCAGCCTAGCACCACAAGAGACCCAGTACTTC
V: TRBV19; size: .; D: TRBD2; J: TRBJ2-1; CDR3: CASSIGLDRIEQFF; DNA: TGTGCCAGTAGTATTGGACTAGATCGGATTGAGCAGTTCTTC